What follows describes a single T cell receptor (beta chain). This clonotype was observed a few times. The antigen this receptor binds is unknown. Base qualities are not provided; no much larger clone lies one nucleotide away. These data come from a study of response to subunit inactivated influenza vaccine listed by TCRdb under 2018. Background on the whole study: To follow how T cells responded to a trivalent subunit inactivated influenza vaccine, the researchers relied on deep quantitative profiling of the T cell receptor repertoire.

From the cysteine through the phenylalanine, the CDR3 covers 14 amino acids. Only the CDR3 region is kept as DNA, spanning 42 bases read in frame from base 1. Here V drops 6 bases and J drops 4 bases, and the junction holds 4 bases not matched to any gene. In the germline V gene, CDR1 corresponds to MNHNS and CDR2 to SASEGT. The method was RT-PCR. The sample was run on an Illumina HiSeq 2500. TCRdb reprocessed the public reads (quality trimming at Q25 with fastp, clone calling with MiXCR) and kept in-frame beta chains. All rows with the same CDR3 protein become a single entry with the most common DNA and genes. Recorded for this sample are roughly 520,000 distinct CDR3 sequences; over 25% of them occurred a single time. The ten largest make up under 2.5% of the sample. What the research found in general, with its limitations: The authors proposed that each seasonal influenza vaccination may bring in only a limited number of new T cells.

Material: CD4+ T cells sorted from PBMCs, obtained more than 4 days after vaccination. The V and J genes are TRBV6-1 and TRBJ1-3, with TRBD1 matching 9 junction bases. The TCR originated in a man between 50 and 59 years old who received an inactivated influenza vaccine. Donor details come from another sample of the same person, matched by shared clones. The nucleotides read TGTGCCAGCAGCGGGACAGGGAACGGAAACACCATATATTTT. It translates as CASSGTGNGNTIYF.